Below, 13 T cell receptor beta chains from the same sample are listed, as sequenced in a study of blood T cell repertoires in COVID-19. Using immunoSEQ multiplex PCR, the repertoire was profiled, and TCRdb retains in-frame clones only, with some absent. The table has about 190,000 clones, around 78% seen once. Input material: peripheral blood. These receptors were obtained from a woman of 80 years or more with active or convalescent COVID-19.

The chain carries TRBV28 and TRBJ2-3; D possibly corresponds to TRBD1 (6 bases). CDR3 length: 16 residues. The V and J ends lost 4 bases and 1 base respectively, with 15 bases between them. The V gene's germline CDR1 is MDHEN and CDR2 SYDVKM. CDR3 protein: CASSSGTMGGTDTQYF. CDR3 coding DNA: TGTGCCAGCAGTTCCGGGACAATGGGTGGCACAGATACGCAGTATTTT.

CDR3 amino acids: CASSPGQVLAGELFF. CDR3 bases: TGTGCCAGCAGTCCGGGACAGGTATTGGCCGGGGAGCTGTTTTTT. The rearrangement links TRBV2 to TRBJ2-2; 8 bases line up with TRBD1. V shed 5 bases and J 6 bases; nucleotides not matched to a gene: 8. The CDR3 contains 15 residues. Germline assignment: CDR1 SNHLY and CDR2 FYNNEI.

A few counts support this clone. This chain connects TRBV28 to TRBJ1-5; 8 nucleotides line up with TRBD1. Trimming at V came to 5 bases and at J to 2 bases, leaving 11 bases not matched to a gene. The length of the CDR3 is 17 residues. Germline V CDR1 and CDR2: MDHEN, SYDVKM. The CDR3 sequence: CASSPRQGKRGNQPQHF. Written as DNA, the CDR3 is TGTGCCAGCAGTCCCCGACAGGGGAAAAGGGGCAATCAGCCCCAGCATTTT.

The chain couples TRBV19 to TRBJ2-3; 7 nucleotides match TRBD2. The length of the CDR3 is 15 residues. The germline gives CDR1 LNHDA, CDR2 SQIVND (reference sequence). The ends lost 6 bases at V and 0 bases at J; junction bases unmatched: 6. Written as DNA, the CDR3 is TGTGCCAGTAGAAAGAGACTAGCCAGCACAGATACGCAGTATTTT. Translating it yields CASRKRLASTDTQYF.

The chain employs TRBV6-5 and TRBJ2-7; D not resolved. Per germline, CDR1 MNHEY and CDR2 SVGAGI. This CDR3 region has 14 residues. V shed 8 bases and J shed 2 bases, with 16 bases lying between them. CDR3 amino acids: CASGHGIKAYEQYF. The CDR3 nucleotides are TGTGCCAGCGGGCACGGCATCAAGGCCTACGAGCAGTACTTC.

V and J are TRBV10-3 and TRBJ2-1; 9 bases align to TRBD2. This CDR3 has 14 residues. V lost 6 bases, J lost 7 bases, and 7 bases stayed unmatched. Germline-derived CDR1 and CDR2 are ENHRY and SYGVKD. The DNA of the CDR3 is TGTGCCATCAGCCTAGCGGGGCAAGAAAATGAGCAGTTCTTC. Amino acid sequence: CAISLAGQENEQFF.

The V and J genes are TRBV5-1 and TRBJ2-7; D is perhaps TRBD2 (6 bases). The CDR3 extends over 15 amino acids. Germline V lookup: CDR1 SGHRS, CDR2 YFSETQ. Trimming shortened V by 0 bases and J by 3 bases, and 13 bases separated the two germline ends. For the CDR3, the DNA is TGCGCCAGCAGCTTGGAGGGACTGGAAGACTACGAGCAGTACTTC. It translates to CASSLEGLEDYEQYF. Full variable domain (rest looked up from reference TRBV5-1 and TRBJ2-7): KAGVTQTPRYLIKTRGQQVTLSCSPISGHRSVSWYQQTPGQGLQFLFEYFSETQRNKGNFPGRFSGRQFSNSRSEMNVSTLELGDSALYLCASSLEGLEDYEQYFGPGTRLTVT.

The chain employs TRBV12-3 or TRBV12-4 and TRBJ1-1; D is undetermined. CDR3 length: 11 amino acids. The V end was cut by 3 bases, the J end by 14 bases, with 13 bases between. For the CDR3, the DNA is TGTGCCAGCAGTTTGAAGGAGACCTTCTTCTTT. Its translation is CASSLKETFFF.

This clone was found once. This chain links TRBV7-2 with TRBJ2-1; tentatively, D is TRBD1 (5 bases). V lost 5 bases and J lost 5, with 10 bases in between. The length of the CDR3 is 13 residues. The germline V gene has CDR1 SGHTA and CDR2 FQGNSA. The CDR3 bases are TGTGCCAGCAGCGTGGGGCAAAACAATGAGCAGTTCTTC. Translated: CASSVGQNNEQFF.

V and J are TRBV27 and TRBJ1-2; possible D gene TRBD1, 5 bases. CDR1 is MNHEY, CDR2 SMNVEV, per germline (reference sequence). V lost 5 bases and J 8 bases, leaving 15 bases between the germline ends. The CDR3 has 13 residues. The CDR3, as DNA: TGTGCCAGCAGTCGGACGGGACTCCGGGGCTACACCTTC. Amino acids: CASSRTGLRGYTF.

The rearrangement joins TRBV7-2 to TRBJ2-1; D may be TRBD1 (6 bases). Germline V gene data show CDR1 as SGHTA and CDR2 as FQGNSA. The CDR3 is 15 amino acids. V lost 2 bases to trimming and J lost 0 bases, with 8 bases between them. This CDR3 reads CASSLTGTSYNEQFF. In DNA form, the CDR3 reads TGTGCCAGCAGCTTAACAGGGACCTCCTACAATGAGCAGTTCTTC.

The chain has TRBV19 and TRBJ1-3; the D gene is possibly TRBD1 (6 bases). CDR3 length equals 14 residues. Trimming took off 8 bases at V and 0 bases at J, with 11 bases between the two ends. Looked up from germline, CDR1 is LNHDA and CDR2 is SQIVND (reference sequence). The CDR3 DNA sequence: TGTGCCAGTGCAACAGGGAGCTCTGGAAACACCATATATTTT. It codes for CASATGSSGNTIYF.

The chain uses TRBV18 and TRBJ1-1; D is perhaps TRBD1 (6 bases). CDR3 length: 14 amino acids. Trimming pared 6 bases from V and 0 bases from J, leaving 11 bases between. The germline CDR1 and CDR2 sequences are KGHSH and LQKENI. In DNA, the CDR3 is TGTGCCAGCTCTAGGGACATTCTGAACACTGAAGCTTTCTTT. It yields the protein CASSRDILNTEAFF. Using reference TRBV18 and TRBJ1-1 for the parts outside the CDR3, the full variable domain is NAGVMQNPRHLVRRRGQEARLRCSPMKGHSHVYWYRQLPEEGLKFMVYLQKENIIDESGMPKERFSAEFPKEGPSILRIQQVVRGDSAAYFCASSRDILNTEAFFGQGTRLTVV.